A single sample gave rise to the 32 T cell receptor beta chains below, sequenced in a study of cytomegalovirus exposure and HLA in healthy donors. In the PCR, 60 Vbeta and 13 Jbeta primers were used. Some clones are missing from TCRdb's copy, which holds only in-frame ones; the method was immunoSEQ multiplex PCR. Of about 110,000 clones listed, 82% were seen once; the top ten hold less than 2%. Sequenced input: PBMCs. All receptors come from a man aged 50 to 59 in good health and CMV-seronegative.

The chain uses TRBV7-6 and TRBJ2-2; D gene ambiguous. CDR3 length: 12 amino acids. Germline CDR1 and CDR2: SGHVS and FNYEAQ. Trimming took off 5 bases at V and 6 bases at J, with 7 bases between the two ends. In DNA, the CDR3 is TGTGCCAGCAGCCCAGTGGCCGGGGAGCTGTTTTTT. Its protein is CASSPVAGELFF. Combining the CDR3 with reference TRBV7-6 and TRBJ2-2 gives the whole variable domain GAGVSQSPRYKVTKRGQDVALRCDPISGHVSLYWYRQALGQGPEFLTYFNYEAQQDKSGLPNDRFSAERPEGSISTLTIQRTEQRDSAMYRCASSPVAGELFFGEGSRLTVL.

With respect to this clone: Germline is not matched at one junction end, which may reflect a read error. The chain joins TRBV7-9 to TRBJ1-1; D is uncertain. The germline gives CDR1 SEHNR, CDR2 FQNEAQ (reference sequence). CDR3 length: 13 residues. The CDR3 DNA reads TGTTCCAGCAGCCCCAGGCGGGACACTGAAGCTTTCTTT. It is translated as CSSSPRRDTEAFF. The whole variable domain, remainder taken from reference TRBV7-9 and TRBJ1-1, is DTGVSQNPRHKITKRGQNVTFRCDPISEHNRLYWYRQTLGQGPEFLTYFQNEAQLEKSRLLSDRFSAERPKGSFSTLEIQRTEQGDSAMYLCSSSPRRDTEAFFGQGTRLTVV.

V and J are TRBV5-1 and TRBJ2-5; 8 positions match TRBD1. The DNA end is more similar to TRBJ2-7, so the J call may be wrong. This CDR3 region has 15 residues. CDR1 and CDR2 (germline): SGHRS, YFSETQ. The CDR3 reads CASSLEVTGVHEQYF. The CDR3 bases are TGCGCCAGCAGCTTGGAGGTGACAGGGGTCCACGAGCAGTACTTC.

This chain links TRBV10-3 with TRBJ2-5; 7 bases fit TRBD1. Per the germline V gene, CDR1 is ENHRY and CDR2 is SYGVKD. With V trimmed by 4 bases and J by 4 bases, 6 bases remained unmatched. The length of the CDR3 is 14 residues. The CDR3 DNA sequence: TGTGCCATCAGTGTGGAGACAGGGACAGAGACCCAGTACTTC. Its protein product is CAISVETGTETQYF.

The CDR3: CASSPRPLGQGTNYGYTF. The DNA for the CDR3 is TGTGCCAGCAGCCCACGACCCCTCGGACAGGGAACTAACTATGGCTACACCTTC. The chain carries TRBV4-2 and TRBJ1-2, with TRBD1 identical over 8 bases. After removal of 4 bases from V and 0 bases from J, the junction contained 13 bases not matched to a gene. Germline loops: CDR1 LGHNA, CDR2 YNFKEQ. The CDR3 consists of 18 residues.

The chain links TRBV7-9 to TRBJ1-6, with 7 bases matching TRBD1. This CDR3 region has 16 residues. Germline CDR1 SEHNR, CDR2 FQNEAQ (reference sequence). The J segment lost 7 bases and the V segment lost 4 bases, leaving 10 bases of the junction unmatched. CDR3: CASSSQRQGENSPLHF. As DNA, the CDR3 is TGTGCCAGCAGCTCACAAAGACAGGGCGAGAATTCACCCCTCCACTTT.

The gene calls are TRBV9 and TRBJ1-3, with 7 bases aligning to TRBD1. This CDR3 contains 15 residues. The germline V gene encodes CDR1 SGDLS and CDR2 YYNGEE. The V segment lost 0 bases and the J segment 4 bases; nucleotides outside the gene matches: 4. The DNA of the CDR3 is TGTGCCAGCAGCGTAGGAGGGGGCTACGGAAACACCATATATTTT. This sequence encodes CASSVGGGYGNTIYF. The complete variable domain, with remaining parts taken from reference TRBV9 and TRBJ1-3, reads DSGVTQTPKHLITATGQRVTLRCSPRSGDLSVYWYQQSLDQGLQFLIQYYNGEERAKGNILERFSAQQFPDLHSELNLSSLELGDSALYFCASSVGGGYGNTIYFGEGSWLTVV.

This clone was seen only a few times. The J gene is TRBJ2-1, the V gene TRBV10-3; 9 bases match TRBD1. Trimming removed 3 bases from V and 7 bases from J; junction bases left unmatched: 7. The V gene's germline CDR1 is ENHRY and CDR2 SYGVKD. The CDR3 extends over 15 amino acids. The CDR3 coding sequence is TGTGCCATCAGTGACGTCGGACAGGGGCGAAATGAGCAGTTCTTC. Its protein is CAISDVGQGRNEQFF.

V is TRBV6-1 and J is TRBJ1-2; 7 bases match TRBD1. The germline V gene encodes CDR1 MNHNS and CDR2 SASEGT. The CDR3 has 14 residues. V lost 7 bases and J lost 3; bases outside the gene matches: 8. DNA for the CDR3: TGTGCCAGCATTGGGACAGACAAATACTATGGCTACACCTTC. As protein: CASIGTDKYYGYTF.

The chain employs TRBV29-1 and TRBJ1-4; tentative D call: TRBD1 (6 bases). Germline values: CDR1 SQVTM, CDR2 ANQGSEA. CDR3 length equals 15 residues. Trimming shortened V by 4 bases and J by 8 bases, and 20 bases separated the two germline ends. Written as DNA, the CDR3 is TGCAGCGTTGTCCCCCGAGGGGACATAGAAGAAAAACTGTTTTTT. Protein product: CSVVPRGDIEEKLFF.

V is TRBV7-9 and J is TRBJ1-4; possible D gene TRBD1, 5 bases. This CDR3 spans 12 amino acids. Per the germline V gene, CDR1 is SEHNR and CDR2 is FQNEAQ (reference sequence). Trimming cost V 1 base and J 8 bases, with 5 bases left between them. CDR3 coding DNA: TGTGCCAGCAGCTTAGAGGGGGAAAAACTGTTTTTT. This translates into CASSLEGEKLFF.

As for this clone: Other DNA sequences in this specimen translate into the identical CDR3. Here the CDR3 reads CASSLGQGNQPQHF. CDR3 bases: TGTGCCAGCTCACTTGGACAGGGCAATCAGCCCCAGCATTTT. The V and J genes are TRBV18 and TRBJ1-5, with 7 bases fitting TRBD1. This CDR3 region has 14 residues. The V and J ends lost 4 bases and 2 bases, in that order; junction bases with no gene match: 2. Germline CDR1 reads KGHSH; CDR2 reads LQKENI.

J is TRBJ2-1 and V is TRBV7-8, with 7 bases aligning to TRBD2. After removal of 5 bases from V and 6 bases from J, the junction contained 10 bases not matched to a gene. This CDR3 region has 15 residues. CDR1 is SGHVS and CDR2 is FQNEAQ in the germline V gene. CDR3 bases: TGTGCCAGCAGCAGACCAGGACTAGTGGGCAATGAGCAGTTCTTC. Protein product: CASSRPGLVGNEQFF.

The chain employs TRBV25-1 and TRBJ1-6; 9 bases agree with TRBD1. Germline CDR1 and CDR2: MGHDK and SYGVNS. V lost 7 bases to trimming and J lost 10 bases; unmatched junction nucleotides: 5. This CDR3 comprises 13 residues. DNA for the CDR3: TGTGCCAGCACTACAGGGGGCCGGTCACCCCTCCACTTT. This codes for CASTTGGRSPLHF.

CDR3 nucleotide sequence: TGTGCCAGCAGTTCAACAGAGACCCGCTACGAGCAGTACTTC. Its translation is CASSSTETRYEQYF. This rearrangement joins TRBV28 to TRBJ2-7, with no clear D. Trimming pared 4 bases from V and 3 bases from J, leaving 13 bases between. Germline CDR1 reads MDHEN; CDR2 reads SYDVKM. CDR3 length: 14 residues.

A word on this clone: Given the absence of the conserved phenylalanine or tryptophan at the CDR3 end, a read error is likely. Because the CDR3's place on the DNA is in doubt, the DNA is left out and the CDR3 is given as listed by TCRdb. The chain combines TRBV2 with TRBJ1-4. CDR1 and CDR2 (germline): SNHLY, FYNNEI. Ends included, the CDR3 has 12 residues. CDR3 loop: CASRTPPIPGFL.

The CDR3 is CASSQGQTEAFF. The CDR3 DNA reads TGTGCCAGCTCACAGGGACAAACTGAAGCTTTCTTT. The V call is TRBV18, the J call TRBJ1-1; D is possibly TRBD1 (6 bases). This CDR3 has 12 residues. Trimming shortened V by 4 bases and J by 5 bases, and 8 bases separated the two germline ends. The germline V gene has CDR1 KGHSH and CDR2 LQKENI. Based on the CDR3 plus reference TRBV18 and TRBJ1-1, the full variable domain is NAGVMQNPRHLVRRRGQEARLRCSPMKGHSHVYWYRQLPEEGLKFMVYLQKENIIDESGMPKERFSAEFPKEGPSILRIQQVVRGDSAAYFCASSQGQTEAFFGQGTRLTVV.

This chain joins TRBV19 and TRBJ2-3; 10 bases match TRBD1. Germline values: CDR1 LNHDA, CDR2 SQIVND (reference sequence). Trimming removed 10 bases from V and 4 bases from J; junction bases left unmatched: 5. The CDR3 is 13 amino acids. CDR3 region: CATAGQGSDTQYF. The CDR3 DNA reads TGTGCCACTGCGGGACAGGGGTCAGATACGCAGTATTTT. Full variable domain (outside the CDR3, taken from reference TRBV19 and TRBJ2-3): DGGITQSPKYLFRKEGQNVTLSCEQNLNHDAMYWYRQDPGQGLRLIYYSQIVNDFQKGDIAEGYSVSREKKESFPLTVTSAQKNPTAFYLCATAGQGSDTQYFGPGTRLTVL.

The genes are TRBV2 and TRBJ2-4; maybe TRBD1 (5 bases). The CDR3 is made up of 17 amino acids. Trimming removed 7 bases from V and 1 base from J, with 20 bases in between. The germline gives CDR1 SNHLY, CDR2 FYNNEI. The CDR3 protein is CASTAAAGRAAKNIQYF. The CDR3 DNA sequence: TGTGCCAGCACTGCTGCTGCAGGGCGAGCGGCCAAAAACATTCAGTACTTC.

V and J are TRBV28 and TRBJ1-2; the match to TRBD1 covers 8 bases. V gave up 5 bases and J gave up 1 base; unmatched junction bases: 6. CDR3 length: 15 residues. Germline V gene sequence: CDR1 MDHEN, CDR2 SYDVKM. This chain's CDR3 is CASSPGTGYNYGYTF. The CDR3 bases are TGTGCCAGCAGTCCCGGGACAGGTTATAACTATGGCTACACCTTC.

J is TRBJ1-6 and V is TRBV15; no clear D gene. The germline V and J ends were trimmed by 1 base and 5 bases, with 9 bases remaining between them. The CDR3 consists of 15 residues. Germline CDR1 LNHNV, CDR2 YYDKDF (reference sequence). CDR3 protein: CATSRASGDNSPLHF. The CDR3 coding sequence is TGTGCCACCAGCAGAGCTTCGGGAGATAATTCACCCCTCCACTTT.

CDR3 in DNA: TGTGCCAGCAGCTTACTAGCGGGGGGGAGCACAGATACGCAGTATTTT. It specifies CASSLLAGGSTDTQYF. V is TRBV2 and J is TRBJ2-3; 13 bases line up with TRBD2. Germline loops: CDR1 SNHLY, CDR2 FYNNEI. CDR3 length: 16 residues. V shed 6 bases, J shed 0 bases, and the junction held 3 bases outside the gene matches. Using reference TRBV2 and TRBJ2-3 for the parts outside the CDR3, the full variable domain is EPEVTQTPSHQVTQMGQEVILRCVPISNHLYFYWYRQILGQKVEFLVSFYNNEISEKSEIFDDQFSVERPDGSNFTLKIRSTKLEDSAMYFCASSLLAGGSTDTQYFGPGTRLTVL.

The V gene is TRBV25-1, the J gene TRBJ1-1; D is perhaps TRBD1 (5 bases). CDR1 MGHDK and CDR2 SYGVNS come from the germline V gene. V dropped 0 bases and J dropped 2 bases, with 10 bases sitting between them. The CDR3 contains 15 residues. CDR3 amino acids: CASSEYIGENTEAFF. The CDR3 nucleotides are TGTGCCAGCAGTGAATATATAGGGGAAAACACTGAAGCTTTCTTT.

The V and J genes are TRBV5-4 and TRBJ2-1; 10 nucleotides agree with TRBD2. After removal of 3 bases from V and 6 bases from J, the junction contained 6 bases not matched to a gene. Germline V lookup: CDR1 SGHNT, CDR2 YYREEE (reference sequence). This CDR3 spans 15 amino acids. The CDR3 nucleotides read TGTGCCAGCAGCTCCTATAGCGGGGGGCTCAATGAGCAGTTCTTC. Translating gives CASSSYSGGLNEQFF. Full variable domain (remainder filled in from reference TRBV5-4 and TRBJ2-1): ETGVTQSPTHLIKTRGQQVTLRCSSQSGHNTVSWYQQALGQGPQFIFQYYREEENGRGNFPPRFSGLQFPNYSSELNVNALELDDSALYLCASSSYSGGLNEQFFGPGTRLTVL.

V gene TRBV4-2 combines with J gene TRBJ2-1; 8 bases are shared with TRBD1. The V gene end was trimmed by 5 bases and the J gene end by 7 bases; junction bases not matched to a gene: 13. The CDR3 covers 16 residues. Germline CDR1 LGHNA, CDR2 YNFKEQ. DNA for the CDR3: TGTGCCAGCAGCACGACAGGACAGGGTCCTTCAAATGAGCAGTTCTTC. Amino acid sequence: CASSTTGQGPSNEQFF.

V and J are TRBV10-2 and TRBJ2-7; 7 positions match TRBD1. The germline V gene encodes CDR1 WSHSY and CDR2 SAAADI. This CDR3 is built from 16 residues. Trimming cost V 8 bases and J 5 bases; bases outside gene matches: 18. The CDR3: CASSKGGDRVSHEQYF. The CDR3 DNA follows: TGCGCCAGCTCCAAGGGCGGAGACAGGGTGTCCCACGAGCAGTACTTC.

The gene calls are TRBV18 and TRBJ2-7, with 8 nucleotides matching TRBD1. CDR1 and CDR2 (germline): KGHSH, LQKENI. V was pared by 2 bases and J by 2 bases, with 11 bases of the junction left unmatched. The CDR3 has 17 amino acids. In DNA form, the CDR3 reads TGTGCCAGCTCACCAAACCTCGCCAGGGGGCTTCCCTACGAGCAGTACTTC. It is translated as CASSPNLARGLPYEQYF. Full variable domain (rest looked up from reference TRBV18 and TRBJ2-7): NAGVMQNPRHLVRRRGQEARLRCSPMKGHSHVYWYRQLPEEGLKFMVYLQKENIIDESGMPKERFSAEFPKEGPSILRIQQVVRGDSAAYFCASSPNLARGLPYEQYFGPGTRLTVT.

The chain's CDR3 is CASSLGGSTTEAFF. In DNA form, the CDR3 reads TGTGCCAGCAGTCTTGGGGGCTCTACCACTGAAGCTTTCTTT. V gene TRBV28 combines with J gene TRBJ1-1, with a weak D call TRBD1 (6 bases). In germline, CDR1 is MDHEN, CDR2 SYDVKM. CDR3 length: 14 amino acids. Trimming took off 5 bases at V and 4 bases at J, with 14 bases between the two ends.

The gene calls are TRBV30 and TRBJ1-2, with no clear D. The CDR3 extends over 13 amino acids. V was cut by 3 bases and J by 7 bases, with 15 bases left in between. Germline loops: CDR1 GTSNPN, CDR2 SVGIG (reference sequence). The CDR3 coding sequence is TGTGCCTGGAGGGAAACCGTGGGGAGTGGCTACACCTTC. This encodes CAWRETVGSGYTF.

The chain has TRBV10-1 and TRBJ2-3; 8 nucleotides align to TRBD1. CDR1 and CDR2 from the germline V gene are WNHNN and SYGVQD (reference sequence). Losses at the gene ends were 3 bases for V and 4 bases for J; bases not matched to a gene: 9. This CDR3 spans 16 amino acids. CDR3 residues: CASSDPHRTGPDTQYF. CDR3 DNA sequence: TGCGCCAGCAGTGATCCCCACCGGACAGGGCCAGATACGCAGTATTTT.

The chain carries TRBV6-4 and TRBJ2-2; possible D gene TRBD1, 7 bases. The CDR3 runs 15 residues. Germline-derived CDR1 and CDR2 are MRHNA and SNTAGT. The V end lost 6 bases, the J end lost 5 bases, and 16 bases lay between the germline ends. This CDR3 is CASSVDRAGTGELFF. The CDR3 coding sequence is TGTGCCAGCAGCGTTGACAGGGCGGGGACCGGGGAGCTGTTTTTT.

V usage is TRBV7-2 and J usage is TRBJ1-2; no clear D. V dropped 1 base and J dropped 8 bases, with 11 bases sitting between them. The length of the CDR3 is 13 residues. Per germline, CDR1 SGHTA and CDR2 FQGNSA. Here the CDR3 reads CASSLESVGGYTF. CDR3 nucleotides: TGTGCCAGCAGCTTAGAAAGTGTCGGGGGCTACACCTTC.